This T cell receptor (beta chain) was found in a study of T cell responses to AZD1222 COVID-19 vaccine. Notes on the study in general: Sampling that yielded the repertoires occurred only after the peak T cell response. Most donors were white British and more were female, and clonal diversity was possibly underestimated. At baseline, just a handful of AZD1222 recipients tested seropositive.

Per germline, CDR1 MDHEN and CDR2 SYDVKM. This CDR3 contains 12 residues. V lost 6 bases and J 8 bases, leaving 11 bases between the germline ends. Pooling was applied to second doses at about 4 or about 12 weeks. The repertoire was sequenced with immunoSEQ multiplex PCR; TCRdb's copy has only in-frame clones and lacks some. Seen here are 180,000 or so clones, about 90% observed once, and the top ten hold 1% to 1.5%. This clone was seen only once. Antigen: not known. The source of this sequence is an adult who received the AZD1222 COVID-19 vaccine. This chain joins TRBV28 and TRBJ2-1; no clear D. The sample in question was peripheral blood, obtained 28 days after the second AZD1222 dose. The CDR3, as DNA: TGTGCCAGCAGCGTAATCTCCCATGAGCAGTTCTTC. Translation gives CASSVISHEQFF.